The 27 T cell receptor beta chains below were found in one sample sequenced in a study of blood T cell repertoires in COVID-19. Clones were sequenced by immunoSEQ multiplex PCR, and TCRdb holds only the in-frame ones, with some missing. Of 15,000 to 20,000 clones listed, roughly four fifths are singletons. Sequencing was carried out using peripheral blood. The receptors here all came from a human donor in a cohort sampled during active COVID-19.

V gene TRBV9 combines with J gene TRBJ2-2; no reliable D call. The germline V gene has CDR1 SGDLS and CDR2 YYNGEE. V dropped 4 bases and J dropped 0 bases, with 10 bases sitting between them. This CDR3 region has 15 residues. CDR3 nucleotides: TGTGCCAGCAGCCCCTGGGCAACGAACACCGGGGAGCTGTTTTTT. This gives the protein CASSPWATNTGELFF.

The chain carries TRBV24-1 and TRBJ2-3; 10 bases agree with TRBD2. With 1 base clipped from V and 3 bases from J, the junction kept 3 bases outside the gene matches. The CDR3 is made up of 16 amino acids. Per the germline V gene, CDR1 is KGHDR and CDR2 is SFDVKD. This chain's CDR3 is CATSDLTSGKTDTQYF. The CDR3 DNA is TGTGCCACCAGTGATTTAACTAGCGGGAAAACAGATACGCAGTATTTT.

This chain connects TRBV4-3 to TRBJ2-1, with 12 positions matching TRBD2. Germline CDR1 reads LGHNA; CDR2 reads YSLEER. V shed 0 bases, J shed 7 bases, and the junction held 7 bases outside the gene matches. CDR3 size: 17 residues. In nucleotides, the CDR3 is TGCGCCAGCAGCCAAGACGCTAGCGGGAGGGCATTTAATGAGCAGTTCTTC. It specifies CASSQDASGRAFNEQFF.

Worth noting for this clone: This CDR3 is also generated by other DNA sequences in the sample. The J gene is TRBJ1-5, the V gene TRBV28; D is undetermined. This CDR3 has 16 amino acids. With 3 bases removed from V and 4 bases from J, the gap between germline ends came to 16 bases. Germline CDR1 is MDHEN and CDR2 is SYDVKM. Here the CDR3 reads CASSFSITEENQPQHF. The CDR3 bases are TGTGCCAGCAGTTTTTCTATAACGGAGGAAAATCAGCCCCAGCATTTT.

V is TRBV6-6 and J is TRBJ1-2; 8 bases align to TRBD1. CDR3 length: 16 residues. V lost 2 bases to trimming and J lost 3 bases; unmatched junction nucleotides: 8. The germline V gene has CDR1 MNHNY and CDR2 SVGAGI (reference sequence). The CDR3 here is CASSYPRDRLYYGYTF. In DNA, the CDR3 is TGTGCCAGCAGTTACCCTCGGGACAGGCTTTACTATGGCTACACCTTC.

The chain is built from TRBV6-4 and TRBJ2-1; 7 bases fit TRBD1. The CDR3 runs 15 residues. CDR1 is MRHNA, CDR2 SNTAGT, per germline. V lost 3 bases to trimming and J lost 0 bases; unmatched junction nucleotides: 2. CDR3: CASSESGGSYNEQFF. In nucleotides, the CDR3 is TGTGCCAGCAGTGAGTCAGGGGGCTCCTACAATGAGCAGTTCTTC.

This rearrangement joins TRBV10-3 to TRBJ2-6; D not resolved. V lost 0 bases and J 0 bases, leaving 3 bases between the germline ends. The CDR3 consists of 15 residues. Germline lookup yields CDR1 ENHRY and CDR2 SYGVKD. CDR3: CAISESGSGANVLTF. CDR3 bases: TGTGCCATCAGTGAGTCCGGCTCTGGGGCCAACGTCCTGACTTTC.

The rearrangement uses TRBV6-4 and TRBJ2-2; 7 bases are shared with TRBD1. CDR3 length equals 15 residues. In germline, CDR1 is MRHNA, CDR2 SNTAGT. Losses at the gene ends were 6 bases for V and 2 bases for J; bases not matched to a gene: 6. The CDR3 loop is CASSLSGGNTGELFF. For the CDR3, the DNA is TGTGCCAGCAGCCTCTCAGGGGGAAACACCGGGGAGCTGTTTTTT.

J is TRBJ2-1 and V is TRBV28, with 7 nucleotides matching TRBD2. Germline values: CDR1 MDHEN, CDR2 SYDVKM. The CDR3 contains 14 residues. V lost 5 bases and J lost 3; bases outside the gene matches: 4. The CDR3 sequence is CASSRLADYNEQFF. Here the CDR3 DNA reads TGTGCCAGCAGTAGACTAGCAGACTACAATGAGCAGTTCTTC.

The chain links TRBV7-9 to TRBJ1-3; D is unclear. Germline CDR1 and CDR2: SEHNR and FQNEAQ (reference sequence). This CDR3 is built from 14 residues. Trimming cost V 8 bases and J 3 bases, with 14 bases left between them. The CDR3 DNA is TGTGCCAGCCGACTAAACGGGGATGGAAACACCATATATTTT. It is translated as CASRLNGDGNTIYF.

By share, this clone counts as medium-sized (0.01 to 0.1%). The chain has TRBV10-2 and TRBJ1-1, with D perhaps TRBD1 (5 bases). Germline values: CDR1 WSHSY, CDR2 SAAADI. Trimming pared 0 bases from V and 8 bases from J, leaving 13 bases between. The CDR3 runs 14 residues. CDR3 sequence: CASSESAGLREAFF. CDR3 nucleotide sequence: TGCGCCAGCAGTGAGTCGGCAGGGTTAAGAGAAGCTTTCTTT.

The CDR3 reads CASSLVGRGDEQYF. Here the CDR3 DNA reads TGTGCCAGCAGTTTAGTCGGGAGGGGCGACGAGCAGTACTTC. The V gene is TRBV28, the J gene TRBJ2-7; 8 positions match TRBD2. CDR3 size: 14 residues. Germline values: CDR1 MDHEN, CDR2 SYDVKM. J lost 5 bases, V lost 2 bases, and 5 bases had no gene match.

This clone was counted once. The genes are TRBV4-2 and TRBJ2-7, with a weak D call TRBD2 (6 bases). The CDR3 is made up of 15 amino acids. Trimming took off 0 bases at V and 0 bases at J, with 9 bases between the two ends. Per germline, CDR1 LGHNA and CDR2 YNFKEQ. The CDR3: CASSQDSSGSYEQYF. The CDR3 DNA reads as TGTGCCAGCAGCCAAGATAGTAGCGGCTCCTACGAGCAGTACTTC.

The CDR3 DNA sequence: TGTGCCAGCAGTTTTCGGTCCGGGGAAAAACTGTTTTTT. Its translation is CASSFRSGEKLFF. J is TRBJ1-4 and V is TRBV25-1; D not certain. Germline CDR1 reads MGHDK; CDR2 reads SYGVNS. Trimming took 5 bases from V and 8 from J, leaving 12 bases between them. CDR3 size: 13 residues. The full variable domain, its missing parts supplied by reference TRBV25-1 and TRBJ1-4, is EADIYQTPRYLVIGTGKKITLECSQTMGHDKMYWYQQDPGMELHLIHYSYGVNSTEKGDLSSESTVSRIRTEHFPLTLESARPSHTSQYLCASSFRSGEKLFFGSGTQLSVL.

The sample holds a few counts of this clone. The chain couples TRBV6-4 to TRBJ2-3, with D uncertain. The CDR3 totals 15 residues. CDR1 is MRHNA and CDR2 is SNTAGT in the germline V gene. V was pared by 6 bases and J by 1 base, with 14 bases between. CDR3 nucleotides: TGTGCCAGCAGCGTGGAACCGGCGGGCACAGATACGCAGTATTTT. This codes for CASSVEPAGTDTQYF.

This chain uses TRBV28 with TRBJ1-5; D gene ambiguous. The CDR3 covers 12 residues. CDR1 is MDHEN and CDR2 is SYDVKM in the germline V gene. V dropped 8 bases and J dropped 7 bases, with 12 bases sitting between them. Here the CDR3 reads CASGEVYQPQHF. The CDR3 DNA reads as TGTGCCAGCGGGGAGGTGTACCAGCCCCAGCATTTT.

The chain carries TRBV20-1 and TRBJ2-1; D is unclear. In germline, CDR1 is DFQATT, CDR2 SNEGSKA (reference sequence). Trimming took 3 bases from V and 7 from J, leaving 16 bases between them. The CDR3 has 14 amino acids. CDR3 in DNA: TGCAGTGCTAGTCGTTGGGCAGTGATGAATGAGCAGTTCTTC. Translation gives CSASRWAVMNEQFF.

The gene calls are TRBV6-5 and TRBJ2-1; D is possibly TRBD2 (6 bases). The CDR3 consists of 14 residues. V lost 6 bases and J lost 7, with 16 bases in between. Per germline, CDR1 MNHEY and CDR2 SVGAGI. CDR3 nucleotide sequence: TGTGCCAGCAGCCGAACCGGGACTTTGAATGAGCAGTTCTTC. This sequence encodes CASSRTGTLNEQFF.

This clone was recorded a few times. This chain uses TRBV2 with TRBJ2-7; D remains unclear. CDR1 is SNHLY and CDR2 is FYNNEI in the germline V gene. The CDR3 covers 14 residues. Deletions cut 2 bases from V and 1 base from J, with 9 bases between. The CDR3 DNA reads as TGTGCCAGCAGTGAAAGCAGGCTGTCCTACGAGCAGTACTTC. Translating it yields CASSESRLSYEQYF.

This chain joins TRBV10-3 and TRBJ2-1, with D possibly TRBD2 on 5 matching bases. CDR1 and CDR2 (germline): ENHRY, SYGVKD. Trimming cost V 0 bases and J 4 bases, with 13 bases left between them. The CDR3 extends over 16 amino acids. The CDR3 region is CAISESASPPYNEQFF. Written as DNA, the CDR3 is TGTGCCATCAGTGAGTCGGCTAGCCCCCCATACAATGAGCAGTTCTTC.

This chain uses TRBV19 with TRBJ2-7; D is perhaps TRBD2 (5 bases). This CDR3 has 15 amino acids. V gave up 0 bases and J gave up 3 bases, with 12 bases separating them. The germline CDR1 and CDR2 sequences are LNHDA and SQIVND (reference sequence). CDR3 bases: TGTGCCAGTAGTATAGATAGCGACTCCCACTACGAGCAGTACTTC. This gives the protein CASSIDSDSHYEQYF.

This clone is a singleton in its sample. V and J are TRBV19 and TRBJ2-2, with 8 positions matching TRBD2. Germline CDR1 and CDR2: LNHDA and SQIVND (reference sequence). J lost 4 bases, V lost 3 bases, and 4 bases had no gene match. The CDR3 totals 15 residues. CDR3 in amino acids: CASSIRAGATGELFF. The CDR3 DNA reads as TGTGCCAGTAGTATCCGAGCGGGAGCCACCGGGGAGCTGTTTTTT.

This chain uses TRBV11-2 with TRBJ1-2; tentative D call: TRBD1 (6 bases). CDR1 and CDR2 from the germline V gene are SGHAT and FQNNGV. V gave up 5 bases and J gave up 8 bases, with 15 bases separating them. This CDR3 is built from 13 residues. CDR3 coding DNA: TGTGCCAGCAGCCCCCTTTGGGGGCCCGGCTACACCTTC. Protein sequence: CASSPLWGPGYTF. Together with reference TRBV11-2 and TRBJ1-2, the CDR3 gives the full variable domain: EAGVAQSPRYKIIEKRQSVAFWCNPISGHATLYWYQQILGQGPKLLIQFQNNGVVDDSQLPKDRFSAERLKGVDSTLKIQPAKLEDSAVYLCASSPLWGPGYTFGSGTRLTVV.

The rearrangement joins TRBV3-1 (or the pseudogene TRBV3-2) to TRBJ2-3, with 11 positions matching TRBD2. CDR1 and CDR2 (germline): LGHDT, YNNKEL (reference sequence). The CDR3 sequence is 13 residues long. V lost 10 bases to trimming and J lost 3 bases; unmatched junction nucleotides: 3. The CDR3 protein is CATRLAGTDTQYF. The CDR3 nucleotides are TGTGCCACCCGACTAGCGGGAACAGATACGCAGTATTTT.

V is TRBV9 and J is TRBJ2-3; 8 positions agree with TRBD2. With V trimmed by 0 bases and J by 6 bases, 9 bases remained unmatched. The length of the CDR3 is 16 residues. Germline CDR1 reads SGDLS; CDR2 reads YYNGEE. This CDR3 is CASSVAASGWTDTQYF. CDR3 coding DNA: TGTGCCAGCAGCGTAGCGGCTAGCGGGTGGACGGATACGCAGTATTTT.

This clone was recorded a few times. This chain uses TRBV6-2 or TRBV6-3 with TRBJ2-1; 8 bases map to TRBD2. The V gene end was trimmed by 6 bases and the J gene end by 9 bases; junction bases not matched to a gene: 7. Per germline, CDR1 MNHEY and CDR2 SVGEGT. The length of the CDR3 is 13 residues. CDR3 bases: TGTGCCAGCAGCGAGCGGGAGTGGGGTGAGCAGTTCTTC. This codes for CASSEREWGEQFF.

J is TRBJ2-4 and V is TRBV7-3, with 7 bases lining up with TRBD1. This CDR3 has 16 amino acids. J was trimmed by 0 bases and V by 5 bases; bases with no gene match: 7. CDR1 is SGHTA, CDR2 FQGTGA, per germline. The CDR3 DNA sequence: TGTGCCAGCAGCCCCGGGACAGACTTAGCCAAAAACATTCAGTACTTC. Translating it yields CASSPGTDLAKNIQYF.